The 26 T cell receptor beta chains presented below share a single source sample, sequenced in a study of tumor-infiltrating lymphocytes in primary liver carcinoma. Germline DNA was extracted alongside blood RNA, which was obtained from unsorted whole blood. TCR beta cDNA was reverse-transcribed from roughly 0.45 ug of total RNA. The reaction used a constant-region primer and ProtoScript II reverse transcriptase. Three nested multiplex PCR rounds, a slightly modified ARM-PCR method, built the TCR beta libraries. TRBV1-TRBV30 forward primers paired with a C-beta reverse primer were used in the first two PCR rounds, which ran about 11 cycles each. TCRdb re-derived calls from the multiplex PCR reads in MiXCR, one entry per CDR3 protein. The sample holds 180,000 or so distinct CDR3 sequences, about 60% seen once. The sample taken for sequencing was peripheral blood. Receptors originate from a man aged 35 to 55 with primary liver carcinoma and hepatitis B virus infection.

The rearrangement links TRBV6-5 to TRBJ1-5; D remains ambiguous. The germline V gene encodes CDR1 MNHEY and CDR2 SVGAGI. V dropped 2 bases and J dropped 4 bases, with 9 bases sitting between them. The CDR3 covers 14 residues. For the CDR3, the DNA is TGTGCCAGCAGTTACGGCGCTCCGAATCAGCCCCAGCATTTT. Residues: CASSYGAPNQPQHF.

The J gene is TRBJ2-1, the V gene TRBV11-2; D could derive from TRBD1 or TRBD2 (6 bases each). This CDR3 is 17 amino acids long. V was clipped by 5 bases and J by 10 bases, with 27 bases between them. The germline CDR1 and CDR2 sequences are SGHAT and FQNNGV. CDR3 amino acids: CASSLVGGGLSYIEQFF. CDR3 coding DNA: TGTGCCAGCAGCCTAGTCGGAGGGGGACTCTCCTACATCGAGCAGTTCTTC.

The chain combines TRBV28 with TRBJ2-7; D is unresolved. Per germline, CDR1 MDHEN and CDR2 SYDVKM. V gave up 3 bases and J gave up 2 bases, with 14 bases separating them. This CDR3 has 15 amino acids. The CDR3 DNA reads TGTGCCAGCAGTTTTCTGGACGGATCTACCTACGAGCAGTACTTC. Protein product: CASSFLDGSTYEQYF.

On this clonotype itself: Given the absence of the conserved phenylalanine or tryptophan at the CDR3 end, a read error is likely. The chain couples TRBV11-2 to TRBJ2-4; 13 nucleotides line up with TRBD2. This CDR3 is 17 amino acids long. CDR1 and CDR2 from the germline V gene are SGHAT and FQNNGV. The DNA for the CDR3 is TGTGCCAGCAGCTTTCCCGGGACTAGCGGGACCAAAATCATTCAGTACTTA. Its translation is CASSFPGTSGTKIIQYL.

This clonotype was counted only a few times. The chain carries TRBV10-1 and TRBJ2-3, with 9 bases matching TRBD2. The V gene end was trimmed by 2 bases and the J gene end by 5 bases; junction bases not matched to a gene: 5. CDR1 is WNHNN, CDR2 SYGVQD, per germline (reference sequence). The CDR3 contains 15 residues. The CDR3 nucleotides read TGCGCCAGCAGTGAGAAGCTAGCGGGACAAGATACGCAGTATTTT. Translation: CASSEKLAGQDTQYF.

The V call is TRBV7-8, the J call TRBJ2-7; perhaps TRBD1 as D (5 bases). Trimming took off 7 bases at V and 4 bases at J, with 20 bases between the two ends. CDR1 is SGHVS and CDR2 is FQNEAQ in the germline V gene. The CDR3 totals 15 residues. The CDR3 sequence: CASNSPRVSSYEQYF. The CDR3 DNA is TGTGCCAGCAACTCCCCCAGGGTTAGCTCTTACGAGCAGTACTTC.

This clonotype was picked up many times. The J gene is TRBJ2-7, the V gene TRBV12-3 or TRBV12-4, with D perhaps matching TRBD2 (5 bases). The length of the CDR3 is 12 residues. V dropped 5 bases and J dropped 2 bases, with 7 bases sitting between them. DNA for the CDR3: TGTGCCAGCAGTACCGGGGCCTACGAGCAGTACTTC. It is translated as CASSTGAYEQYF.

The table lists this clonotype with a few counts. The V call is TRBV12-3 or TRBV12-4, the J call TRBJ2-7; TRBD2 might be the D (5 bases). V lost 6 bases and J 6 bases, leaving 18 bases between the germline ends. This CDR3 spans 14 amino acids. CDR3 sequence reads: CASSLRAQRGEQYF. The DNA for the CDR3 is TGTGCCAGCAGCTTACGGGCCCAACGGGGCGAGCAGTACTTC.

Regarding this clonotype: One end of the junction fails to match germline, which may point to a read error. CDR3 in DNA: TGTGCCAGTAGCTTGACCCATAATTCACCCCTCCACTTT. Translation gives CASSLTHNSPLHF. J is TRBJ1-6 and V is TRBV11-2; D gene uncertain. This CDR3 contains 13 residues. Germline V gene data show CDR1 as SGHAT and CDR2 as FQNNGV.

This clonotype was counted at least ten times. The chain combines TRBV7-8 with TRBJ1-1; tentative D call: TRBD1 (6 bases). Germline CDR1 is SGHVS and CDR2 is FQNEAQ. V was shortened by 6 bases and J by 4 bases, with 18 bases between the two germline ends. CDR3 length: 15 residues. CDR3 DNA sequence: TGTGCCAGCAGTCAAGGGGGGGGAAGGGGCACTGAAGCTTTCTTT. It specifies CASSQGGGRGTEAFF.

With regard to this clonotype: One base away lies a much larger clone, so this may be a sequencing read error. The chain links TRBV29-1 to TRBJ2-7; D uncertain. Per germline, CDR1 SQVTM and CDR2 ANQGSEA. The CDR3 has 13 residues. The CDR3 bases are TGCAGCGTGAAGACACCGAGCTCCTACGGGCAGTACTTC. The encoded protein is CSVKTPSSYGQYF.

The sample holds a few counts of this clonotype. V usage is TRBV12-5 and J usage is TRBJ1-1; D unresolved. The CDR3 is 12 amino acids. The V end was cut by 8 bases, the J end by 1 base, with 8 bases between. Per the germline V gene, CDR1 is LGHNT and CDR2 is FRNRAP. The CDR3 nucleotides read TGTGCTAGTCGTGGTGAGAACACTGAAGCTTTCTTT. Encoded protein: CASRGENTEAFF.

Concerning this clonotype: One junction end disagrees with the germline gene, perhaps due to a read error. This chain links TRBV4-1 with TRBJ2-7, with TRBD2 matching 8 bases. Germline CDR1 MGHRA, CDR2 YSYEKL. The CDR3 contains 17 residues. The CDR3 bases are TGCGCCAGCAGCCCCATCCGGGGGGGCGAGAGCTCCTACGGGCAGTACTTC. Amino acid sequence: CASSPIRGGESSYGQYF.

This chain links TRBV6-1 with TRBJ2-7, with D perhaps assigned TRBD1 or TRBD2 (5 bases each). CDR1 and CDR2 (germline): MNHNS, SASEGT. This CDR3 has 13 amino acids. Trimming left V 9 bases short and J 6 bases short, with 18 bases between. The CDR3 loop is CASGTDSLREQYF. The DNA for the CDR3 is TGTGCCAGTGGGACGGACTCCCTTCGCGAGCAGTACTTC.

V usage is TRBV6-5 and J usage is TRBJ2-1; 8 bases match TRBD2. Germline loops: CDR1 MNHEY, CDR2 SVGAGI. V trimming: 8 bases; J trimming: 9 bases; junction bases outside the gene matches: 3. The CDR3 has 11 amino acids. CDR3 sequence reads: CASGSGSEQFF. The CDR3 DNA reads TGTGCCAGCGGGAGCGGGAGTGAGCAGTTCTTC.

The rearrangement joins TRBV6-1 to TRBJ2-3, with D uncertain. CDR1 and CDR2 from the germline V gene are MNHNS and SASEGT. V lost 1 base, J lost 7 bases, and 9 bases lay in between. The CDR3 has 13 amino acids. The chain's CDR3 is CASSEDIGNTQYF. The CDR3 coding sequence is TGTGCCAGCAGTGAAGACATTGGAAATACGCAGTATTTT.

The V gene is TRBV10-3, the J gene TRBJ2-7, with 8 bases matching TRBD2. The ends lost 2 bases at V and 6 bases at J; junction bases unmatched: 12. The germline gives CDR1 ENHRY, CDR2 SYGVKD. The CDR3 loop spans 16 amino acids. The CDR3 reads CAISEVGALAGCEQYF. CDR3 bases: TGTGCCATCAGTGAGGTAGGGGCTCTAGCGGGTTGCGAGCAGTACTTC.

Of note for this clonotype: A much larger clone sits a single nucleotide away, making a read error possible. V and J are TRBV5-4 and TRBJ2-6, with a weak D call TRBD1 (6 bases). Germline V gives CDR1 SGHNT, CDR2 YYREEE (reference sequence). The CDR3 extends over 16 amino acids. The CDR3, as DNA: TGTGCCAGCAGCTTGGGACAGGTGTCTGGGGCCAACGTCATGACTTTC. As protein: CASSLGQVSGANVMTF.

V gene TRBV10-3 combines with J gene TRBJ2-1; unclear D gene. V was cut by 8 bases and J by 5 bases, with 13 bases left in between. There are 13 residues in the CDR3. The V gene's germline CDR1 is ENHRY and CDR2 SYGVKD. CDR3 protein: CAIGVEFNNEQFF. The CDR3 nucleotides are TGTGCCATCGGGGTGGAATTTAACAATGAGCAGTTCTTC.

This clonotype was picked up a small number of times. The chain uses TRBV4-2 and TRBJ2-2, with D perhaps matching TRBD1 (5 bases). There are 16 residues in the CDR3. Germline lookup yields CDR1 LGHNA and CDR2 YNFKEQ. Trimming shortened V by 0 bases and J by 5 bases, and 13 bases separated the two germline ends. The CDR3 reads CASSQDLGAGTGELFF. The DNA for the CDR3 is TGTGCCAGCAGCCAAGATCTAGGGGCAGGTACCGGGGAGCTGTTTTTT.

This clonotype was counted only a few times. V and J are TRBV29-1 and TRBJ2-3; TRBD2 matches at 9 bases. With 0 bases clipped from V and 5 bases from J, the junction kept 9 bases outside the gene matches. Germline V gene lookup returns CDR1 SQVTM and CDR2 ANQGSEA. The CDR3 totals 16 residues. The DNA of the CDR3 is TGCAGCGTTGAAGACAGAGCGGGAGGAGGCCGAGATACGCAGTATTTT. Residues: CSVEDRAGGGRDTQYF.

Regarding this clonotype: It is likely a read error, because the conserved phenylalanine at the end of the CDR3 is missing. V and J are TRBV7-9 and TRBJ1-2, with 7 nucleotides matching TRBD1. Germline V gene data show CDR1 as SEHNR and CDR2 as FQNEAQ (reference sequence). V trimming: 5 bases; J trimming: 10 bases; junction bases outside the gene matches: 4. This CDR3 is 11 amino acids long. The CDR3 sequence is CASSRQGDYTL. DNA of the CDR3: TGTGCCAGCAGCCGACAGGGTGACTACACCTTA.

On this clonotype: Just one base apart from a much larger clone, this may be a read error. The final CDR3 position lacks the conserved phenylalanine or tryptophan, pointing to a likely read error. The chain combines TRBV29-1 with TRBJ2-5; 10 bases line up with TRBD2. This CDR3 comprises 14 residues. V was clipped by 1 base and J by 5 bases; unmatched bases: 4. CDR1 and CDR2 (germline): SQVTM, ANQGSEA. CDR3 residues: CSVEGLAGDETQYL. As DNA, the CDR3 is TGCAGCGTTGAAGGCCTAGCGGGAGACGAGACCCAGTACCTC.

This clonotype occurred a few times. V is TRBV6-1 and J is TRBJ1-4, with 7 bases fitting TRBD1. This CDR3 is built from 15 residues. Germline lookup yields CDR1 MNHNS and CDR2 SASEGT. The junction had 9 bases not matched to a gene; V was cut back by 11 bases and J by 0 bases. CDR3 region: CAARQGLATNEKLFF. In nucleotides, the CDR3 is TGTGCCGCCCGACAGGGATTAGCAACTAATGAAAAACTGTTTTTT.

This chain links TRBV29-1 with TRBJ2-2; 9 bases align to TRBD1. The CDR3 is 14 amino acids. From germline, CDR1 is SQVTM and CDR2 ANQGSEA. V trimming: 3 bases; J trimming: 3 bases; junction bases outside the gene matches: 2. The DNA for the CDR3 is TGCAGCGTTGATGGACAGGGGTACACCGGGGAGCTGTTTTTT. Amino acid sequence: CSVDGQGYTGELFF.

The chain uses TRBV5-6 and TRBJ2-1, with D hard to call. With 0 bases removed from V and 6 bases from J, the gap between germline ends came to 7 bases. The CDR3 extends over 13 amino acids. Germline V gene sequence: CDR1 SGHDT, CDR2 YYEEEE. CDR3 amino acids: CASSLESINEQFF. In DNA, the CDR3 is TGTGCCAGCAGCTTGGAGTCCATCAATGAGCAGTTCTTC.